Listed here are 22 T cell receptor beta chains from one sample, sequenced in a study of spatial heterogeneity in lung cancer. Each CDR3 protein is one row after TCRdb ran MiXCR on the 5' RACE reads. The sample lists around 63,000 distinct CDR3 sequences; about 6.6% were seen once. Time point here: sample taken at primary tumor resection. The sample in question was PBMCs, obtained at surgery. These receptor sequences come from a female donor with early-stage non-small cell lung cancer.

There are many counts of this clonotype. J is TRBJ2-6 and V is TRBV27; D unresolved. The germline V gene encodes CDR1 MNHEY and CDR2 SMNVEV (reference sequence). This CDR3 has 13 amino acids. V lost 0 bases and J lost 6, with 3 bases in between. CDR3 region: CASSLSVANVLTF. The CDR3 DNA follows: TGTGCCAGCAGTTTATCGGTGGCCAACGTCCTGACTTTC.

This clonotype turned up a few times. V is TRBV10-3 and J is TRBJ1-1; D is uncertain. Trimming shortened V by 3 bases and J by 6 bases, and 11 bases separated the two germline ends. CDR3 size: 13 residues. CDR1 ENHRY and CDR2 SYGVKD come from the germline V gene. CDR3 sequence: CAISDQRKPEAFF. The CDR3 DNA follows: TGTGCCATCAGTGATCAGAGGAAGCCTGAAGCTTTCTTT.

This clonotype was seen more than once but under ten times. The chain employs TRBV6-1 and TRBJ1-6, with TRBD1 identical over 9 bases. CDR1 is MNHNS and CDR2 is SASEGT in the germline V gene. V was pared by 4 bases and J by 7 bases, with 5 bases of the junction left unmatched. This CDR3 region has 15 residues. CDR3 bases: TGTGCCAGCAGTGCCCGGGACAGGGTAAATTCACCCCTCCACTTT. Its protein is CASSARDRVNSPLHF.

This clonotype was detected ten times or more. V and J are TRBV21-1 and TRBJ2-1; the DNA was not compared with TRBD2, the D call given in the table. TRBV21-1 is described as a pseudogene. The CDR3 sequence is 18 residues long. The CDR3 protein is CASRKWTGTSGSKDEQFF. CDR3 sequence (DNA): TGTGCCAGCAGGAAGTGGACCGGGACTAGCGGGAGTAAGGATGAGCAGTTCTTC.

The V gene is TRBV5-1, the J gene TRBJ2-6; 11 bases match TRBD1. Germline loops: CDR1 SGHRS, CDR2 YFSETQ. CDR3 size: 16 residues. V lost 3 bases, J lost 3 bases, and 2 bases stayed unmatched. CDR3 protein: CASSWTGGGGANVLTF. In nucleotides, the CDR3 is TGCGCCAGCAGCTGGACAGGGGGCGGTGGGGCCAACGTCCTGACTTTC.

This clonotype was observed a few times. The genes are TRBV3-1 and TRBJ2-7; D gene uncertain. The CDR3 runs to 12 residues. Trimming removed 4 bases from V and 3 bases from J, with 7 bases in between. Germline values: CDR1 LGHDT, CDR2 YNNKEL (reference sequence). The CDR3 DNA is TGTGCCAGCAGCCCGACAAACTACGAGCAGTACTTC. The encoded protein is CASSPTNYEQYF.

In its sample, this clonotype was seen many times. The chain links TRBV12-3 or TRBV12-4 to TRBJ2-7; D unclear. V was shortened by 3 bases and J by 0 bases, with 9 bases between the two germline ends. The CDR3 spans 14 residues. CDR3 sequence reads: CASSFRPGSYEQYF. The CDR3 DNA is TGTGCCAGCAGTTTTCGCCCTGGCTCCTACGAGCAGTACTTC.

This clonotype came up many times. The gene calls are TRBV6-5 and TRBJ1-2; TRBD1 matches at 7 bases. The CDR3 covers 13 residues. The germline gives CDR1 MNHEY, CDR2 SVGAGI. V trimming: 5 bases; J trimming: 8 bases; junction bases outside the gene matches: 8. CDR3 nucleotides: TGTGCCAGCAGTCCACAGGGGAACGACGGCTACACCTTC. This encodes CASSPQGNDGYTF.

This clonotype appeared many times. The V call is TRBV11-2, the J call TRBJ1-6; maybe TRBD1 (5 bases). V was clipped by 2 bases and J by 3 bases, with 8 bases between them. Per germline, CDR1 SGHAT and CDR2 FQNNGV. The CDR3 loop spans 15 amino acids. In DNA form, the CDR3 reads TGTGCCAGCAGCTTACGGGGGGACTATAATTCACCCCTCCACTTT. It yields the protein CASSLRGDYNSPLHF.

Ten or more counts support this clonotype. V is TRBV7-3 and J is TRBJ1-1; 7 bases agree with TRBD1. Trimming at V came to 5 bases and at J to 1 base, leaving 7 bases not matched to a gene. The CDR3 sequence is 15 residues long. Germline V CDR1 and CDR2: SGHTA, FQGTGA. The CDR3 nucleotides read TGTGCCAGCAGCCCAGGGACAGCGACGAACACTGAAGCTTTCTTT. Residues: CASSPGTATNTEAFF.

This clonotype was observed many times. The V call is TRBV5-1, the J call TRBJ2-2; the D gene is possibly TRBD1 (5 bases). Germline V gene data show CDR1 as SGHRS and CDR2 as YFSETQ. This CDR3 region has 15 residues. V was trimmed by 1 base and J by 5 bases, leaving 12 bases between them. This chain's CDR3 is CASSLSPGNTGELFF. As DNA, the CDR3 is TGCGCCAGCAGCTTGAGTCCAGGGAATACCGGGGAGCTGTTTTTT.

This clonotype was detected many times. This rearrangement joins TRBV5-1 to TRBJ1-6; 7 bases are shared with TRBD1. The CDR3 has 16 amino acids. Germline CDR1 SGHRS, CDR2 YFSETQ. V was pared by 4 bases and J by 9 bases, with 13 bases of the junction left unmatched. CDR3 bases: TGCGCCAGCAGCCCCACAGGGGAAATTACGGCTTCACCCCTCCACTTT. Its translation is CASSPTGEITASPLHF.

This clonotype was counted a few times. The J gene is TRBJ2-7, the V gene TRBV10-3; D unclear. V was shortened by 3 bases and J by 3 bases, with 9 bases between the two germline ends. CDR1 is ENHRY and CDR2 is SYGVKD in the germline V gene. This CDR3 has 13 residues. CDR3 amino acids: CAISEGLGYEQYV. Written as DNA, the CDR3 is TGTGCCATCAGTGAAGGGTTAGGCTACGAGCAGTACGTC.

This clonotype occurred many times. V gene TRBV5-1 combines with J gene TRBJ1-1; D not resolved. CDR1 and CDR2 from the germline V gene are SGHRS and YFSETQ. The CDR3 runs to 13 residues. V was pared by 0 bases and J by 5 bases, with 8 bases between. This CDR3 is CASSLVGRTEAFF. In DNA, the CDR3 is TGCGCCAGCAGCTTGGTGGGTCGGACTGAAGCTTTCTTT. Based on the CDR3 plus reference TRBV5-1 and TRBJ1-1, the full variable domain is KAGVTQTPRYLIKTRGQQVTLSCSPISGHRSVSWYQQTPGQGLQFLFEYFSETQRNKGNFPGRFSGRQFSNSRSEMNVSTLELGDSALYLCASSLVGRTEAFFGQGTRLTVV.

This clonotype was detected ten times or more. V is TRBV29-1 and J is TRBJ2-3; maybe TRBD1 (5 bases). CDR3 length: 13 residues. Trimming stripped 0 bases from V and 8 bases from J, with 12 bases between. The germline V gene encodes CDR1 SQVTM and CDR2 ANQGSEA. CDR3 nucleotide sequence: TGCAGCGTTGAAGAAGGGGCATTAGGTACGCAGTATTTT. It is translated as CSVEEGALGTQYF.

This clonotype was detected only a few times. The gene calls are TRBV7-2 and TRBJ2-3, with D unclear. Between the trimmed V and J ends, which lost 1 base and 7 bases, there was a span of 12 bases. This CDR3 contains 14 residues. The germline V gene has CDR1 SGHTA and CDR2 FQGNSA. In nucleotides, the CDR3 is TGTGCCAGCAGCTTAGTGCCCCCGACGAATACGCAGTATTTT. It yields the protein CASSLVPPTNTQYF.

CDR3 bases: TGTGCCAGCAGGGAGACAGGGAAGCGCACTGAAGCTTTCTTT. Translation: CASRETGKRTEAFF. This chain joins TRBV6-5 and TRBJ1-1, with TRBD1 identical over 7 bases. CDR3 length: 14 amino acids. The V gene's germline CDR1 is MNHEY and CDR2 SVGAGI. J was trimmed by 4 bases and V by 6 bases; bases with no gene match: 8.

The chain uses TRBV7-9 and TRBJ2-7, with 8 bases identical to TRBD2. V dropped 3 bases and J dropped 7; count of bases not matched to a gene: 11. Germline CDR1 is SEHNR and CDR2 is FQNEAQ (reference sequence). The CDR3 length is 15 residues. The CDR3 bases are TGTGCCAGCAGCTTTGGTAGCGGGGCCCCCCGAGAGCAGTACGTC. Translation: CASSFGSGAPREQYV.

This clonotype was seen a few times. The chain combines TRBV7-9 with TRBJ2-1; D remains ambiguous. Deletions cut 9 bases from V and 9 bases from J, with 18 bases between. CDR3 size: 13 residues. In germline, CDR1 is SEHNR, CDR2 FQNEAQ (reference sequence). The CDR3: CASSELTRGEQFF. In nucleotides, the CDR3 is TGTGCCAGTTCCGAGTTGACGCGAGGTGAGCAGTTCTTC.

This clonotype was seen repeatedly, ten times or more. In DNA form, the CDR3 reads TGTGCCAGCAGCCAAGGACAGGGGAACACTGAAGCTTTCTTT. This codes for CASSQGQGNTEAFF. The chain employs TRBV4-2 and TRBJ1-1; 7 bases map to TRBD1. V shed 1 base, J shed 1 base, and the junction held 0 bases outside the gene matches. Germline loops: CDR1 LGHNA, CDR2 YNFKEQ. The CDR3 contains 14 residues.

V is TRBV20-1 and J is TRBJ2-4; weak D call: TRBD2 (6 bases). V lost 1 base and J lost 4, with 14 bases in between. In germline, CDR1 is DFQATT, CDR2 SNEGSKA (reference sequence). The CDR3 spans 15 residues. DNA for the CDR3: TGCAGTGCTAGAGTAATTCCCGGGACTAAAAACATTCAGTACTTC. Translation: CSARVIPGTKNIQYF.

This chain uses TRBV3-1 with TRBJ1-4, with D unresolved. The CDR3 loop spans 12 amino acids. Between the trimmed V and J ends, which lost 1 base and 8 bases, there was a span of 5 bases. Germline values: CDR1 LGHDT, CDR2 YNNKEL (reference sequence). CDR3 nucleotide sequence: TGTGCCAGCAGCCAAGTGGGAGAAAAACTGTTTTTT. This sequence encodes CASSQVGEKLFF.